Following are 10 T cell receptor beta chains from one sample sequenced in a study of cytomegalovirus exposure and HLA in healthy donors. The PCR had 60 Vbeta and 13 Jbeta primers. The data were produced by immunoSEQ multiplex PCR, yet TCRdb's version contains in-frame clones alone and is incomplete. In the table there are about 120,000 clones, approximately 72% of which are singletons. Sequencing input: PBMCs. All receptors come from a man aged 18 to 29 in good health and CMV-seronegative.

V usage is TRBV4-2 and J usage is TRBJ1-3; D call uncertain. The CDR3 loop spans 15 amino acids. V dropped 0 bases and J dropped 1 base, with 7 bases sitting between them. CDR1 LGHNA and CDR2 YNFKEQ come from the germline V gene. CDR3 protein: CASSQDSGSGNTIYF. The CDR3 bases are TGTGCCAGCAGCCAAGACAGCGGTTCTGGAAACACCATATATTTT.

V and J are TRBV30 and TRBJ2-1; TRBD2 agrees at 7 bases. CDR3 size: 16 residues. Looked up from germline, CDR1 is GTSNPN and CDR2 is SVGIG (reference sequence). Trimming cost V 3 bases and J 0 bases; bases outside gene matches: 8. DNA of the CDR3: TGTGCCTGGAGGCCGGAGGGGAGGGCCTCCTACAATGAGCAGTTCTTC. The encoded protein is CAWRPEGRASYNEQFF.

The chain is built from TRBV5-1 and TRBJ1-2, with D uncertain. Germline V gene lookup returns CDR1 SGHRS and CDR2 YFSETQ. Deletions cut 4 bases from V and 6 bases from J, with 10 bases between. CDR3 length equals 12 residues. DNA of the CDR3: TGCGCCAGCAGCCCTCAAACTAATGGCTACACCTTC. Translation: CASSPQTNGYTF.

V gene TRBV27 combines with J gene TRBJ1-5, with TRBD1 matching over 7 bases. Germline lookup yields CDR1 MNHEY and CDR2 SMNVEV (reference sequence). The CDR3 contains 16 residues. Losses at the gene ends were 6 bases for V and 6 bases for J; bases not matched to a gene: 14. CDR3 residues: CASSLTFTGASQPQHF. The CDR3 DNA reads TGTGCCAGCAGCTTAACCTTTACAGGGGCGAGTCAGCCCCAGCATTTT.

The rearrangement links TRBV28 to TRBJ2-1; 8 nucleotides line up with TRBD1. The CDR3 consists of 16 residues. Looked up from germline, CDR1 is MDHEN and CDR2 is SYDVKM. Trimming took 5 bases from V and 2 from J; bases not matched to a gene: 8. Here the CDR3 reads CASSILGTGPYNEQFF. CDR3 sequence (DNA): TGTGCCAGCAGTATCCTCGGGACAGGCCCCTACAATGAGCAGTTCTTC. Drawing the rest from reference TRBV28 and TRBJ2-1, the complete variable domain is DVKVTQSSRYLVKRTGEKVFLECVQDMDHENMFWYRQDPGLGLRLIYFSYDVKMKEKGDIPEGYSVSREKKERFSLILESASTNQTSMYLCASSILGTGPYNEQFFGPGTRLTVL.

V and J are TRBV27 and TRBJ2-7; D is unclear. V gave up 0 bases and J gave up 2 bases, with 8 bases separating them. CDR1 is MNHEY, CDR2 SMNVEV, per germline (reference sequence). There are 14 residues in the CDR3. The CDR3 nucleotides read TGTGCCAGCAGTTTATCGTCGCGAACCTACGAGCAGTACTTC. It encodes CASSLSSRTYEQYF.

The genes are TRBV4-2 and TRBJ2-2; 9 bases line up with TRBD1. The ends lost 0 bases at V and 5 bases at J; junction bases unmatched: 4. The CDR3 spans 16 residues. CDR1 and CDR2 (germline): LGHNA, YNFKEQ. CDR3 amino acids: CASSQEDRGFTGELFF. The CDR3 nucleotides read TGTGCCAGCAGCCAAGAAGACAGGGGGTTTACCGGGGAGCTGTTTTTT.

This clone was seen more than once but under ten times. This rearrangement joins TRBV5-4 to TRBJ2-3, with 8 bases lining up with TRBD1. Trimming at V came to 0 bases and at J to 10 bases, leaving 7 bases not matched to a gene. There are 14 residues in the CDR3. Germline lookup yields CDR1 SGHNT and CDR2 YYREEE (reference sequence). CDR3 nucleotides: TGTGCCAGCAGCTTGGAATTGGACAGGGCGCCGCAGTATTTT. Translation gives CASSLELDRAPQYF.

The chain combines TRBV9 with TRBJ2-7; 10 bases align to TRBD2. Germline trimming cut 4 bases from V and 3 bases from J; bases unmatched to any gene: 7. The germline gives CDR1 SGDLS, CDR2 YYNGEE. This CDR3 is 15 amino acids long. The CDR3 DNA reads TGTGCCAGCAGCCCGGGGACTAGCGAAATCTACGAGCAGTACTTC. Protein sequence: CASSPGTSEIYEQYF.

This chain joins TRBV27 and TRBJ1-2, with D unresolved. V lost 8 bases and J lost 0, with 10 bases in between. Germline CDR1 is MNHEY and CDR2 is SMNVEV (reference sequence). The CDR3 runs 13 residues. The CDR3 here is CASRRRTNYGYTF. The CDR3 bases are TGTGCCAGCCGTAGGAGGACTAACTATGGCTACACCTTC.